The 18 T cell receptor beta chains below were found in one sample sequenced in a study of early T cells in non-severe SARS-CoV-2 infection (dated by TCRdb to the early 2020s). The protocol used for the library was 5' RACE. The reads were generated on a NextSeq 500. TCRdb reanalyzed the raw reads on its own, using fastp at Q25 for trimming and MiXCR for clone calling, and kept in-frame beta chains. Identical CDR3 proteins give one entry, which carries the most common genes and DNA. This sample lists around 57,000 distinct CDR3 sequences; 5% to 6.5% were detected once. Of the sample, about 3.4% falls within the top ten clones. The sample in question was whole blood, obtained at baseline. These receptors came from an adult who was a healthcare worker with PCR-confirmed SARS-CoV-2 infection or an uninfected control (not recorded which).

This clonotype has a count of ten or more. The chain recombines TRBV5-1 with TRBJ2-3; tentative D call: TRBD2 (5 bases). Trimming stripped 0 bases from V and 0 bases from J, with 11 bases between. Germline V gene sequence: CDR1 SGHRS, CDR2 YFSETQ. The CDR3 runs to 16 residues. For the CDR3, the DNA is TGCGCCAGCAGCTTGGACGGCGGGCATAGCACAGATACGCAGTATTTT. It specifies CASSLDGGHSTDTQYF.

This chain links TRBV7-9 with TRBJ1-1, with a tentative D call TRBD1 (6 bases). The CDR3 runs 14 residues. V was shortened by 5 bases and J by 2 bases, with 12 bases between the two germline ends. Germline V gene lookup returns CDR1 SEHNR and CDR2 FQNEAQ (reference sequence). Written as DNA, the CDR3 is TGTGCCAGCAGCAACCCGACAGGCAACACTGAAGCTTTCTTT. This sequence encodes CASSNPTGNTEAFF.

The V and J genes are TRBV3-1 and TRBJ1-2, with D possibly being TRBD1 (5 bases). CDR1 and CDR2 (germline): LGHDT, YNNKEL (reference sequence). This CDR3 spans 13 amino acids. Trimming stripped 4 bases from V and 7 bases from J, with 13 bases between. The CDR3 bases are TGTGCCAGCAGCCGCCCGGGGGACGGTGGCTACACCTTC. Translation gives CASSRPGDGGYTF. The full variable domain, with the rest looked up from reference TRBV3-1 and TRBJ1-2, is DTAVSQTPKYLVTQMGNDKSIKCEQNLGHDTMYWYKQDSKKFLKIMFSYNNKELIINETVPNRFSPKSPDKAHLNLHINSLELGDSAVYFCASSRPGDGGYTFGSGTRLTVV.

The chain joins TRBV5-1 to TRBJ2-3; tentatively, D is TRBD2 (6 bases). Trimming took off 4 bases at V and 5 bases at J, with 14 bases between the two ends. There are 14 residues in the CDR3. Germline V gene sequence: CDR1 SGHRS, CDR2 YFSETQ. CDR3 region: CASSGGTYKDTQYF. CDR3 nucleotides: TGCGCCAGCAGCGGCGGGACTTACAAAGATACGCAGTATTTT.

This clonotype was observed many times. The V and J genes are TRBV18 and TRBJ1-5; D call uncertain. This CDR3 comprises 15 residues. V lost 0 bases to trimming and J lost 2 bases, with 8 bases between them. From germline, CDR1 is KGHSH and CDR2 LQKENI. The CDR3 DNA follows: TGTGCCAGCTCACCACCGGGATTAGGCAATCAGCCCCAGCATTTT. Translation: CASSPPGLGNQPQHF.

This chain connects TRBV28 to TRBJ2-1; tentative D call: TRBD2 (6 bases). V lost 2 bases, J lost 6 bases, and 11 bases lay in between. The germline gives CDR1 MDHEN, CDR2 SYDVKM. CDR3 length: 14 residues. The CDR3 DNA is TGTGCCAGCAGTTTAGCGGGGAGAGTCAATGAGCAGTTCTTC. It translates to CASSLAGRVNEQFF.

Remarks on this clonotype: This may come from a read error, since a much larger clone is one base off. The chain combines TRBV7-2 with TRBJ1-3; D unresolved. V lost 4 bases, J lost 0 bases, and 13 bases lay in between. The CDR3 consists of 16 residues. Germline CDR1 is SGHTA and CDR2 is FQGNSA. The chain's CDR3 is CASSSRHGGSGNTIYF. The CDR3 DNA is TGTGCCAGCAGCTCGCGGCACGGAGGCTCTGGAAACACCATATATTTT.

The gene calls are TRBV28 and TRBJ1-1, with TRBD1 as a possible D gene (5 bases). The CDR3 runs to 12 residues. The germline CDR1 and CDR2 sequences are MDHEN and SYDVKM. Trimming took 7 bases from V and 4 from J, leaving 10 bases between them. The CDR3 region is CASIRGFTEAFF. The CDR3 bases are TGTGCCAGCATCCGGGGCTTCACTGAAGCTTTCTTT. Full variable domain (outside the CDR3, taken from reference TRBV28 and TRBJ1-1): DVKVTQSSRYLVKRTGEKVFLECVQDMDHENMFWYRQDPGLGLRLIYFSYDVKMKEKGDIPEGYSVSREKKERFSLILESASTNQTSMYLCASIRGFTEAFFGQGTRLTVV.

Here the CDR3 DNA reads TGTGCCAGCAACTTGGGACAGGGGGTGAATAATTCACCCCTCCACTTT. Translating gives CASNLGQGVNNSPLHF. V gene TRBV7-9 combines with J gene TRBJ1-6; TRBD1 matches 11 bases. This CDR3 comprises 16 residues. Germline V lookup: CDR1 SEHNR, CDR2 FQNEAQ (reference sequence). V shed 7 bases, J shed 5 bases, and the junction held 7 bases outside the gene matches.

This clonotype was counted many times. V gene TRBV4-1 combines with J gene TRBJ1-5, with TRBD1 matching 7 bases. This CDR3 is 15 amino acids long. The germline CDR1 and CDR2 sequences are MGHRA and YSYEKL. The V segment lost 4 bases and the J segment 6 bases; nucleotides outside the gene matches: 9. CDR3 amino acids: CASSPRTGVFQPQHF. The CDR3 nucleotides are TGCGCCAGCAGCCCTCGGACAGGAGTATTTCAGCCCCAGCATTTT.

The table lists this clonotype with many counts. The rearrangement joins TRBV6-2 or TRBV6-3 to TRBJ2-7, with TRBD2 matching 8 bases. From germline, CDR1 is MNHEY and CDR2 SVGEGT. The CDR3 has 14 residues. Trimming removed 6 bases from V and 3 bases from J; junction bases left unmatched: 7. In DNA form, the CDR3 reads TGTGCCAGCAGGATAGCGGGAAGCTACTACGAGCAGTACTTC. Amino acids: CASRIAGSYYEQYF.

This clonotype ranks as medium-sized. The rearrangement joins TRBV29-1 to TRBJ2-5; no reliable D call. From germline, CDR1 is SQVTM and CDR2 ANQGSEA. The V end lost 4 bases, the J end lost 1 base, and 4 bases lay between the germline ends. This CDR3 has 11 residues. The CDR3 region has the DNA TGCAGCGTTGGACCCCAAGAGACCCAGTACTTC. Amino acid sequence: CSVGPQETQYF.

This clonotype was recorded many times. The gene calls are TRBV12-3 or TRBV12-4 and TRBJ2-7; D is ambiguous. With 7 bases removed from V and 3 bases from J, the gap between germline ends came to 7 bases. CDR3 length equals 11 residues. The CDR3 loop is CASTPSYEQYF. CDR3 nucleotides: TGTGCCAGCACCCCAAGCTACGAGCAGTACTTC.

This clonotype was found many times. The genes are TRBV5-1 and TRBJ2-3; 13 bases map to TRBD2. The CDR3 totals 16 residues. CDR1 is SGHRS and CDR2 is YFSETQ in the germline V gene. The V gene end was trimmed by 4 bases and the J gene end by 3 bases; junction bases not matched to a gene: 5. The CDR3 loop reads CASSLRTSGRTDTQYF. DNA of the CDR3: TGCGCCAGCAGCCTTCGGACTAGCGGGAGAACAGATACGCAGTATTTT.

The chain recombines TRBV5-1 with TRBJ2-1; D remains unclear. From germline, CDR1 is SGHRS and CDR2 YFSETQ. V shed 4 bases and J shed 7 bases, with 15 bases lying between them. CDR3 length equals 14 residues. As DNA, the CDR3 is TGCGCCAGCAGCCCCCTGGCTAGGCGAAATGAGCAGTTCTTC. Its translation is CASSPLARRNEQFF.

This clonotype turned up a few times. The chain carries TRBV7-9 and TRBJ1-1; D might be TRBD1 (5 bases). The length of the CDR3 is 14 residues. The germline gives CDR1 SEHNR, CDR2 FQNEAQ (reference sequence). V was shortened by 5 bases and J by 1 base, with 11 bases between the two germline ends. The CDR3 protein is CASSPGTTNTEAFF. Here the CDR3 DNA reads TGTGCCAGCAGCCCAGGGACCACGAACACTGAAGCTTTCTTT.

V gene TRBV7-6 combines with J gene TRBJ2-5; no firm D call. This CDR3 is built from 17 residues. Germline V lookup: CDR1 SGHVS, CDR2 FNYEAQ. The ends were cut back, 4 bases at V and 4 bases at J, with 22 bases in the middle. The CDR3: CASSSRQVSPVSETQYF. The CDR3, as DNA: TGTGCCAGCAGCTCTCGGCAAGTCAGTCCGGTTTCAGAGACCCAGTACTTC. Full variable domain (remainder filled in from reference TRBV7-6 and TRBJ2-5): GAGVSQSPRYKVTKRGQDVALRCDPISGHVSLYWYRQALGQGPEFLTYFNYEAQQDKSGLPNDRFSAERPEGSISTLTIQRTEQRDSAMYRCASSSRQVSPVSETQYFGPGTRLLVL.

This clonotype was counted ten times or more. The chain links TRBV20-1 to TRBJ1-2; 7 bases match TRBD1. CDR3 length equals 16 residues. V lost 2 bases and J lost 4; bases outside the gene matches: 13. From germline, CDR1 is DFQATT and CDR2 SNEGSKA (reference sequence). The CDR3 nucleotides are TGCAGTGCTAGACATCCTTATAGACAGGGCGGCTATGGCTACACCTTC. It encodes CSARHPYRQGGYGYTF.